This T cell receptor (beta chain) was recorded in a study of blood T cells in healthy people across ages. Across the whole study: Through template switching, about one barcoded beta molecule was captured per two T cells, as measured in model experiments.

Healthy Caucasian individuals from Russia aged roughly 6 to 100 served as donors. A second PCR, run for roughly 7 to 11 cycles, used a sample-barcoded 5' primer plus a J-beta primer mix. TCRdb reanalysed the 5' RACE reads using MiXCR and keeps one entry per CDR3 protein. The repertoire holds 1.5 million to 1.8 million distinct CDR3 sequences, with 40% to 45% as singletons. This CDR3 region has 15 residues. Trimming removed 0 bases from V and 6 bases from J, with 12 bases in between. Germline assignment: CDR1 LNHNV and CDR2 YYDKDF (reference sequence). With regard to this clonotype: Its target is not known.

Study conclusions and caveats: Unsorted PBMCs blocked a conclusive comparison of naive and antigen-experienced cells.

This TCR derives from a young woman in good health. The V gene is TRBV15, the J gene TRBJ1-5; TRBD1 is a possible D gene (5 bases). The sequencing input was blood. In nucleotides, the CDR3 is TGTGCCACCAGCAGAGAACAGGTCTCGGGTCAGCCCCAGCATTTT. Translation: CATSREQVSGQPQHF.